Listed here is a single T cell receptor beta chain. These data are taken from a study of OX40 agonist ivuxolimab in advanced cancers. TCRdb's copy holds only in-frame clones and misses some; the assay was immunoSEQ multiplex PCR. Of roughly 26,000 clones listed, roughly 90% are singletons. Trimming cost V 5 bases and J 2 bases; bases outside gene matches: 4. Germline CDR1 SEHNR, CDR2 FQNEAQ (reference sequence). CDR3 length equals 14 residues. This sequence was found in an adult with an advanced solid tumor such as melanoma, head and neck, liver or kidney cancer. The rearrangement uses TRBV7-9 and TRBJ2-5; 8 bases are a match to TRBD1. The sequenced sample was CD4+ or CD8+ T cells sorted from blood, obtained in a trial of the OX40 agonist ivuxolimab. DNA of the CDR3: TGTGCCAGCAGCGCCCGGGACAGGCAAGAGACCCAGTACTTC. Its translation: CASSARDRQETQYF.